Following are 12 T cell receptor beta chains from one sample sequenced in a study of early stage breast cancer tumors. This table comes from immunoSEQ multiplex PCR, and its TCRdb copy is limited to in-frame clones, with some not included. The top ten clones hold about 7% of a sample with about 36,000 clones, approximately 74% of them seen once. The sample was blood. The origin of the receptors is a person in their sixties with breast cancer.

This chain uses TRBV5-1 with TRBJ1-1; possible D gene TRBD1, 5 bases. Trimming left V 0 bases short and J 1 base short, with 10 bases between. In germline, CDR1 is SGHRS, CDR2 YFSETQ. The CDR3 is 15 residues long. The CDR3 DNA reads as TGCGCCAGCAGCTTGGGGACACGGAAGAACACTGAAGCTTTCTTT. This sequence encodes CASSLGTRKNTEAFF.

This chain links TRBV27 with TRBJ1-2, with a possible D match to TRBD1 (5 bases). This CDR3 has 19 residues. V lost 3 bases and J lost 0, with 23 bases in between. From germline, CDR1 is MNHEY and CDR2 SMNVEV (reference sequence). The CDR3 coding sequence is TGTGCCAGCAGTTTTCTTCTTAGGCAGGGTCTCCTACCTAACTATGGCTACACCTTC. It encodes CASSFLLRQGLLPNYGYTF.

There are a few counts of this clone. The genes are TRBV10-3 and TRBJ2-1, with a weak D call TRBD2 (5 bases). V was trimmed by 2 bases and J by 13 bases, leaving 18 bases between them. This CDR3 has 14 amino acids. CDR1 is ENHRY and CDR2 is SYGVKD in the germline V gene. CDR3 bases: TGTGCCATCAGTGAGCCTCGGGTAGGAGGTAAACAGTTCTTC. It is translated as CAISEPRVGGKQFF.

The chain employs TRBV19 and TRBJ2-3; 12 nucleotides align to TRBD2. The CDR3 contains 16 residues. Germline CDR1 LNHDA, CDR2 SQIVND (reference sequence). The V gene end was trimmed by 3 bases and the J gene end by 4 bases; junction bases not matched to a gene: 5. CDR3 nucleotides: TGTGCCAGTAGTATCCGACTAGCGGGAGTCCCAGATACGCAGTATTTT. Protein product: CASSIRLAGVPDTQYF.

The genes are TRBV7-8 and TRBJ1-2; D ambiguous. V lost 4 bases to trimming and J lost 0 bases, with 15 bases between them. This CDR3 spans 16 amino acids. The germline V gene encodes CDR1 SGHVS and CDR2 FQNEAQ. The CDR3 region is CASSSAVSTPNYGYTF. CDR3 nucleotide sequence: TGTGCCAGCAGCTCGGCGGTTTCCACTCCTAACTATGGCTACACCTTC. Based on the CDR3 plus reference TRBV7-8 and TRBJ1-2, the full variable domain is GAGVSQSPRYKVAKRGQDVALRCDPISGHVSLFWYQQALGQGPEFLTYFQNEAQLDKSGLPSDRFFAERPEGSVSTLKIQRTQQEDSAVYLCASSSAVSTPNYGYTFGSGTRLTVV.

This chain uses TRBV6-6 with TRBJ2-3, with TRBD1 identical over 9 bases. Germline CDR1 is MNHNY and CDR2 is SVGAGI (reference sequence). The CDR3 has 15 residues. The V segment lost 4 bases and the J segment 6 bases; nucleotides outside the gene matches: 8. CDR3 in amino acids: CASSLWDRAGDTQYF. The CDR3 bases are TGTGCCAGCAGTTTATGGGACAGGGCCGGTGATACGCAGTATTTT.

This chain connects TRBV27 to TRBJ2-6; D is perhaps TRBD1 (5 bases). The CDR3 loop spans 14 amino acids. Germline V gives CDR1 MNHEY, CDR2 SMNVEV (reference sequence). V was trimmed by 7 bases and J by 3 bases, leaving 10 bases between them. The CDR3 here is CASTYRFGANVLTF. CDR3 sequence (DNA): TGTGCCAGCACCTACAGGTTTGGGGCCAACGTCCTGACTTTC.

The V gene is TRBV7-6, the J gene TRBJ2-1; D possibly corresponds to TRBD2 (7 bases). The germline gives CDR1 SGHVS, CDR2 FNYEAQ. The CDR3 spans 17 residues. V lost 0 bases and J 10 bases, leaving 22 bases between the germline ends. The CDR3 sequence is CASSLAFVSGGGGEQFF. The CDR3 bases are TGTGCCAGCAGCTTAGCGTTCGTCAGCGGAGGGGGAGGGGAGCAGTTCTTC.

CDR3 bases: TGTGCCAGCAGTGAACGACAGAACTCTGGAAACACCATATATTTT. It codes for CASSERQNSGNTIYF. The V call is TRBV2, the J call TRBJ1-3, with a tentative D call TRBD1 (5 bases). The V gene lost 2 bases and the J gene lost 0 bases, with 8 bases spanning the gap. Germline V gene sequence: CDR1 SNHLY, CDR2 FYNNEI. The CDR3 extends over 15 amino acids.

The chain carries TRBV13 and TRBJ1-3; D is ambiguous. The CDR3 covers 16 residues. Trimming removed 5 bases at V and 0 bases at J, with 14 bases between. Germline CDR1 and CDR2: PRHDT and FYEKMQ (reference sequence). CDR3 loop: CASSTIDKNSGNTIYF. For the CDR3, the DNA is TGTGCCAGCAGCACAATCGACAAAAACTCTGGAAACACCATATATTTT.

V gene TRBV19 combines with J gene TRBJ1-5; D unresolved. The CDR3 consists of 14 residues. Per germline, CDR1 LNHDA and CDR2 SQIVND (reference sequence). V lost 9 bases and J lost 0, with 12 bases in between. CDR3 DNA sequence: TGTGCCAGCAAAACAGACCTTAGCAATCAGCCCCAGCATTTT. It specifies CASKTDLSNQPQHF.

V and J are TRBV5-1 and TRBJ2-6; maybe TRBD1 (5 bases). The germline V and J ends were trimmed by 0 bases and 0 bases, with 10 bases remaining between them. Germline lookup yields CDR1 SGHRS and CDR2 YFSETQ. The CDR3 extends over 17 amino acids. CDR3: CASSLAPTGSGANVLTF. The CDR3 DNA is TGCGCCAGCAGCTTGGCACCCACAGGCTCTGGGGCCAACGTCCTGACTTTC. The complete variable domain, with remaining parts taken from reference TRBV5-1 and TRBJ2-6, reads KAGVTQTPRYLIKTRGQQVTLSCSPISGHRSVSWYQQTPGQGLQFLFEYFSETQRNKGNFPGRFSGRQFSNSRSEMNVSTLELGDSALYLCASSLAPTGSGANVLTFGAGSRLTVL.